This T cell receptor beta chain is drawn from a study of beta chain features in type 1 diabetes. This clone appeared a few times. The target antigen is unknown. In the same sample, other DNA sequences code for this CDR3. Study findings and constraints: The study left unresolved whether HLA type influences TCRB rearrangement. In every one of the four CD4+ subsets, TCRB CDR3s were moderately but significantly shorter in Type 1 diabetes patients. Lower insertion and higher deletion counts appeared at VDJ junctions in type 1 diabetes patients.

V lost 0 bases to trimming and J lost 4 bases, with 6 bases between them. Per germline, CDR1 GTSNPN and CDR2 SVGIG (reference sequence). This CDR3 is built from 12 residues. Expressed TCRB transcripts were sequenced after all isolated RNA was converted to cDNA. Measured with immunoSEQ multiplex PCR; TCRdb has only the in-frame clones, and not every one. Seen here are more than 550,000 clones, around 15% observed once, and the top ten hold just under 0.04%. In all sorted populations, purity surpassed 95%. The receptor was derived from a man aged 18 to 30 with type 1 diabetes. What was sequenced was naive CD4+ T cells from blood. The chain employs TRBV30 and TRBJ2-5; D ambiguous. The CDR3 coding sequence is TGTGCCTGGAGTGTAAGGTCAGAGACCCAGTACTTC. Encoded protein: CAWSVRSETQYF. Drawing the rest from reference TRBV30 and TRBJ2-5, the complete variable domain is SQTIHQWPATLVQPVGSPLSLECTVEGTSNPNLYWYRQAAGRGLQLLFYSVGIGQISSEVPQNLSASRPQDRQFILSSKKLLLSDSGFYLCAWSVRSETQYFGPGTRLLVL.